The sequence of this T cell receptor (beta chain) was determined in a study of neurological immune-mediated disorders. This clonotype occurred many times. Its antigen is unidentified. Whole-study results and caveats: Across subjects, no CDR3 amino acid sequence appeared in expanded clones of more than one subject, a finding that suggested private repertoires in all groups.

V lost 2 bases and J lost 5, with 9 bases in between. Germline CDR1 reads DFQATT; CDR2 reads SNEGSKA (reference sequence). This CDR3 spans 12 amino acids. The study drew its healthy controls from blood bank volunteers in Maryland, USA. 2 million PBMCs stored at -80 C were the source of the unsorted libraries. cDNA synthesis was performed by 5'RACE with 10-nucleotide random UMIs. TCRdb independently ran MiXCR on the 5' RACE reads; one entry per CDR3 protein. The repertoire holds nearly 30,000 distinct CDR3 sequences, around 10% seen once, with about 5.8% in the top ten. This TCR was sampled from a woman aged 55-69 years in good health. The chain combines TRBV20-1 with TRBJ2-5; D is perhaps TRBD2 (5 bases). Material: PBMCs. CDR3 bases: TGCAGTGCTAGACTTGGGGAGGAGACCCAGTACTTC. As protein: CSARLGEETQYF.